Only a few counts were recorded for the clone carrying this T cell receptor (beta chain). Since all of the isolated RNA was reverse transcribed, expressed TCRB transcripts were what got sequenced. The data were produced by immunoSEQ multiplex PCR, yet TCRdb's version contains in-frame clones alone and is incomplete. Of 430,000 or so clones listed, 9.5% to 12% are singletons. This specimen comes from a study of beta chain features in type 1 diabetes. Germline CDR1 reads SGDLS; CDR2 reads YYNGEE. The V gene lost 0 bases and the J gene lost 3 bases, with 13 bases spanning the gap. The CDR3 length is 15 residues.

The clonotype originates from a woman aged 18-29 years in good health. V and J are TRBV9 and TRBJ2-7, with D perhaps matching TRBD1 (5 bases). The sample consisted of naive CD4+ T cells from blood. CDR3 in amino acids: CASSVGTGLYYEQYF. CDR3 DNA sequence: TGTGCCAGCAGCGTAGGTACAGGCCTATACTACGAGCAGTACTTC.